This entry lists 2 T cell receptor beta chains sequenced from one sample in a study of beta chain features in type 1 diabetes. Reverse transcription of all isolated RNA meant that expressed TCRB transcripts were sequenced. The method was immunoSEQ multiplex PCR; TCRdb's version includes in-frame clones alone and lacks a portion of them. The data contain about 250,000 clones, roughly a tenth of them singletons. Study results and caveats: TCRB CDR3s were moderately but significantly shorter in Type 1 diabetes patients in all four CD4+ subsets.

These receptors' antigens are unknown. Sequencing was carried out using naive CD4+ T cells from blood. Receptors were obtained from a young man with type 1 diabetes.

This clone was observed a handful of times. This chain uses TRBV7-9 with TRBJ2-7; no firm D call. The CDR3 runs 14 residues. V was pared by 7 bases and J by 2 bases, with 15 bases between. Germline CDR1 SEHNR, CDR2 FQNEAQ (reference sequence). The CDR3 coding sequence is TGTGCCAGCATGATGGCCTTATCCCCCTACGAGCAGTACTTC. It is translated as CASMMALSPYEQYF.

This sequence joins TRBV18 and TRBJ2-7; 7 bases agree with TRBD1. From germline, CDR1 is KGHSH and CDR2 LQKENI. Unmatched junction bases numbered 6, after V lost 1 base and J lost 3 bases. The CDR3 is 15 amino acids. The CDR3 is CASSPRQGGRYEQYF. DNA of the CDR3: TGTGCCAGCTCACCACGACAGGGTGGTCGCTACGAGCAGTACTTC.